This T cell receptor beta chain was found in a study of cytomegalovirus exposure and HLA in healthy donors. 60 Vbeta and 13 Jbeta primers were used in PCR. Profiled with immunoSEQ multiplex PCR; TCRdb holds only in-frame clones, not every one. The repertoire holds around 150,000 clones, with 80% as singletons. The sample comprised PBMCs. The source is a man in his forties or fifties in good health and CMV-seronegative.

The CDR3, as DNA: TGCGCCAGCAGCCTGACAGGGCAAAACACTGAAGCTTTCTTT. Its protein is CASSLTGQNTEAFF. The chain employs TRBV5-1 and TRBJ1-1; 7 bases agree with TRBD1. V was clipped by 4 bases and J by 2 bases; unmatched bases: 5. The CDR3 contains 14 residues. Germline CDR1 and CDR2: SGHRS and YFSETQ.